What follows are 16 T cell receptor beta chains derived from one specimen sequenced in a study of regulatory T cells in long-lasting Graves disease. Combining iRepertoire HTBI primers with Arm-PCR of CDR3 regions, the authors built TCR beta libraries. TCRdb analysed the multiplex PCR reads with MiXCR anew, one entry per CDR3 protein. This sample yields roughly 500,000 distinct CDR3 sequences, of which about 20% are seen a single time; about an eighth belongs to the top ten. Time point of the sample: persistent/refractory GD, antithyroid drugs over 5 years with positive TRAb. From PBMCs, RNA was extracted and then used to make the TCR library. This specimen was peripheral blood mononuclear cells (PBMCs), taken when the disease was refractory, from a patient treated with antithyroid drugs. Source of these receptors: a female donor with Graves disease.

This clonotype has only a few counts. This sequence joins TRBV29-1 and TRBJ1-1; a possible D gene is TRBD1 (6 bases). V shed 2 bases and J shed 3 bases, with 13 bases lying between them. The CDR3 has 14 amino acids. Per the germline V gene, CDR1 is SQVTM and CDR2 is ANQGSEA. The CDR3 DNA sequence: TGCAGCGTTGAAAGACAGGCGGGGTACACTGAAGCTTTCTTT. Its protein product is CSVERQAGYTEAFF.

Concerning this clonotype: One end of the junction varies from germline; a read error may be responsible. J is TRBJ2-3 and V is TRBV6-1; D is undetermined. This CDR3 region has 13 residues. CDR1 is MNHNS, CDR2 SASEGT, per germline. The CDR3: CASRPGLTYTQYF. CDR3 sequence (DNA): TGTGCCAGCAGGCCGGGTCTCACATATACGCAGTATTTT.

On this clonotype: A much larger clonotype is one base distant, so this may be a read error. The chain combines TRBV9 with TRBJ2-7, with D perhaps matching TRBD2 (6 bases). CDR1 and CDR2 (germline): SGDLS, YYNGEE. The CDR3 is made up of 13 amino acids. The CDR3 is CANSAFMEGEQYF. The CDR3 bases are TGTGCCAACAGCGCCTTTATGGAGGGAGAGCAGTACTTC.

This clonotype was seen a handful of times. J is TRBJ1-1 and V is TRBV7-2, with D tentatively TRBD1 (5 bases). V lost 6 bases, J lost 1 base, and 9 bases lay in between. Per the germline V gene, CDR1 is SGHTA and CDR2 is FQGNSA. The CDR3 is 13 residues long. As DNA, the CDR3 is TGTGCCAGCAGGTCCGGGGCGAACACTGAAGCTTTCTTT. The encoded protein is CASRSGANTEAFF.

V gene TRBV7-9 combines with J gene TRBJ2-3; the D gene is possibly TRBD1 (6 bases). V was cut by 5 bases and J by 13 bases, with 16 bases left in between. The germline CDR1 and CDR2 sequences are SEHNR and FQNEAQ (reference sequence). This CDR3 region has 12 residues. CDR3 DNA sequence: TGTGCCAGCAGCGTTATCAGGGGTCTGGAGTATTTT. It translates to CASSVIRGLEYF.

A few counts support this clonotype. The gene calls are TRBV4-2 and TRBJ2-4; D is undetermined. Germline V gene lookup returns CDR1 LGHNA and CDR2 YNFKEQ. Trimming shortened V by 0 bases and J by 7 bases, and 10 bases separated the two germline ends. This CDR3 has 14 residues. CDR3 DNA: TGTGCCAGCAGCCAAGATTACACCGGGAACATTCAGTACTTC. It yields the protein CASSQDYTGNIQYF.

This rearrangement joins TRBV28 to TRBJ2-3; no clear D. CDR1 is MDHEN, CDR2 SYDVKM, per germline. This CDR3 contains 15 residues. V was cut by 10 bases and J by 4 bases, with 21 bases left in between. CDR3 loop: CATRPSLAAADTQYF. The CDR3 DNA reads as TGTGCCACACGTCCTTCTCTTGCGGCGGCAGATACGCAGTATTTT. Complete variable domain (other parts from reference TRBV28 and TRBJ2-3): DVKVTQSSRYLVKRTGEKVFLECVQDMDHENMFWYRQDPGLGLRLIYFSYDVKMKEKGDIPEGYSVSREKKERFSLILESASTNQTSMYLCATRPSLAAADTQYFGPGTRLTVL.

V usage is TRBV12-3 or TRBV12-4 and J usage is TRBJ2-7; 7 nucleotides line up with TRBD1. This CDR3 spans 16 amino acids. The V and J ends lost 6 bases and 3 bases, in that order; junction bases with no gene match: 14. CDR3 amino acids: CASSPADRDFLYEQYF. In DNA, the CDR3 is TGTGCCAGCAGCCCCGCTGACAGGGATTTTCTCTACGAGCAGTACTTC.

In its sample, this clonotype was seen many times. CDR3 sequence (DNA): TGTGCCAGCAGCTTGACAGGGGGCGGTGAGCAGTACTTC. This codes for CASSLTGGGEQYF. V gene TRBV7-3 combines with J gene TRBJ2-7, with 10 bases fitting TRBD1. V was pared by 3 bases and J by 7 bases, with 3 bases of the junction left unmatched. This CDR3 comprises 13 residues. Germline-derived CDR1 and CDR2 are SGHTA and FQGTGA. Full variable domain (outside the CDR3, taken from reference TRBV7-3 and TRBJ2-7): GAGVSQTPSNKVTEKGKYVELRCDPISGHTALYWYRQSLGQGPEFLIYFQGTGAADDSGLPNDRFFAVRPEGSVSTLKIQRTERGDSAVYLCASSLTGGGEQYFGPGTRLTVT.

The chain uses TRBV28 and TRBJ2-7; 9 bases align to TRBD1. The CDR3 loop spans 18 amino acids. Germline V lookup: CDR1 MDHEN, CDR2 SYDVKM. J gave up 0 bases and V 1 base, and 10 bases lay outside the gene matches. The CDR3 reads CASSLLIGDRDGSYEQYF. In nucleotides, the CDR3 is TGTGCCAGCAGTTTATTAATCGGGGACAGGGACGGCTCCTACGAGCAGTACTTC. The entire variable domain, with the rest obtained from reference TRBV28 and TRBJ2-7, is as follows: DVKVTQSSRYLVKRTGEKVFLECVQDMDHENMFWYRQDPGLGLRLIYFSYDVKMKEKGDIPEGYSVSREKKERFSLILESASTNQTSMYLCASSLLIGDRDGSYEQYFGPGTRLTVT.

Details on this clonotype: The junction shows a germline mismatch at one end, possibly a read error. The chain has TRBV6-2 or TRBV6-3 and TRBJ2-7; no firm D call. Germline V gene data show CDR1 as MNHEY and CDR2 as SVGEGT. The length of the CDR3 is 13 residues. CDR3 loop: CASRYLSSYEQYF. The CDR3 DNA sequence: TGTGCCAGCAGATACTTAAGCTCCTACGAGCAGTACTTC.

In this sample, this clonotype turned up many times. The chain links TRBV28 to TRBJ2-7; tentative D call: TRBD1 (6 bases). The CDR3 extends over 12 amino acids. Germline V gene sequence: CDR1 MDHEN, CDR2 SYDVKM. V lost 2 bases to trimming and J lost 5 bases, with 7 bases between them. Here the CDR3 reads CASSLRGNEQYF. DNA of the CDR3: TGTGCCAGCAGTTTAAGGGGGAACGAGCAGTACTTC.

CDR3 amino acids: CASSENIWRDRGNEQYF. The CDR3 DNA follows: TGCGCCAGCAGTGAGAACATTTGGCGGGACAGGGGGAACGAGCAGTACTTC. The chain couples TRBV10-2 to TRBJ2-7, with 11 bases lining up with TRBD1. Germline V gene sequence: CDR1 WSHSY, CDR2 SAAADI. Trimming removed 2 bases from V and 5 bases from J; junction bases left unmatched: 11. The CDR3 runs to 17 residues.

This clonotype came up many times. The V call is TRBV11-1, the J call TRBJ1-5; D gene uncertain. Germline-derived CDR1 and CDR2 are SGHAT and FQDESV (reference sequence). With 3 bases removed from V and 6 bases from J, the gap between germline ends came to 9 bases. The CDR3 loop spans 13 amino acids. CDR3 residues: CASSLQVRQPQHF. In DNA, the CDR3 is TGTGCCAGCAGCTTGCAGGTCCGTCAGCCCCAGCATTTT.

This rearrangement joins TRBV7-2 to TRBJ2-5; 11 bases align to TRBD2. This CDR3 spans 15 amino acids. The germline V gene has CDR1 SGHTA and CDR2 FQGNSA. The J segment lost 3 bases and the V segment lost 5 bases, leaving 5 bases of the junction unmatched. In DNA form, the CDR3 reads TGTGCCAGCAGCACACTAGCGGGGGTTGAAGAGACCCAGTACTTC. Translating gives CASSTLAGVEETQYF.

This clonotype came up many times. This chain joins TRBV6-5 and TRBJ2-2; D possibly uses TRBD1 or TRBD2 (5 bases each). This CDR3 region has 16 residues. CDR1 and CDR2 from the germline V gene are MNHEY and SVGAGI. V lost 0 bases and J lost 4, with 12 bases in between. The DNA for the CDR3 is TGTGCCAGCAGTTACTCGAGGGACCCTAGCACCGGGGAGCTGTTTTTT. Translation gives CASSYSRDPSTGELFF.